These 3 T cell receptor beta chains originate from one sample sequenced in a study of long-term antiretroviral therapy in people with HIV. Researchers ran immunoSEQ v3.0 at survey level. Libraries were prepared by immunoSEQ multiplex PCR; TCRdb keeps only in-frame clonotypes and omits some of them. The repertoire holds tens of thousands of clones, with nearly 95% as singletons. Sequencing used unsorted PBMCs, obtained 6 to 6.5 years after starting antiretroviral therapy. These TCRs come from a man aged 30 to 39 with HIV.

The V and J genes are TRBV7-9 and TRBJ1-4; TRBD1 matches 9 bases. CDR3 size: 13 residues. With 0 bases clipped from V and 15 bases from J, the junction kept 5 bases outside the gene matches. Per the germline V gene, CDR1 is SEHNR and CDR2 is FQNEAQ (reference sequence). The CDR3 here is CASSLAPGQGLFF. As DNA, the CDR3 is TGTGCCAGCAGCTTAGCGCCGGGACAGGGTTTGTTTTTT.

This chain connects TRBV30 to TRBJ1-5, with D possibly TRBD1 on 6 matching bases. The CDR3 is 13 residues long. CDR1 is GTSNPN and CDR2 is SVGIG in the germline V gene (reference sequence). V lost 5 bases and J 7 bases, leaving 15 bases between the germline ends. In nucleotides, the CDR3 is TGTGCCTGGGCGCCCGACGGGGGCCAGCCCCAGCATTTT. Its translation is CAWAPDGGQPQHF.

This chain joins TRBV25-1 and TRBJ2-7; D could derive from TRBD1 or TRBD2 (5 bases each). Per germline, CDR1 MGHDK and CDR2 SYGVNS. The CDR3 is 16 amino acids. Trimming stripped 1 base from V and 1 base from J, with 14 bases between. The CDR3 here is CASSELYGWGSYEQYF. CDR3 nucleotide sequence: TGTGCCAGCAGTGAATTGTATGGCTGGGGGTCCTACGAGCAGTACTTC.